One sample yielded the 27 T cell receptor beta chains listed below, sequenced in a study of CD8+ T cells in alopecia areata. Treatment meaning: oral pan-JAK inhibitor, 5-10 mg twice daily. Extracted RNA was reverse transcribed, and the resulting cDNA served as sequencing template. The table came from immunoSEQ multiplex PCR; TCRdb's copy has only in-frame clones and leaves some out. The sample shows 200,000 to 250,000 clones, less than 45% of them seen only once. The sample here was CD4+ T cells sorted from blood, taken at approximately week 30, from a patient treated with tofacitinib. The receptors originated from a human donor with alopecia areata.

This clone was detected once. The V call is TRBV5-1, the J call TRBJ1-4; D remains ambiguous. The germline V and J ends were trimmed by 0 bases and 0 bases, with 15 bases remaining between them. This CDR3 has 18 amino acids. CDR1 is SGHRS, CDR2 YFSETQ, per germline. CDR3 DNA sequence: TGCGCCAGCAGCTTGGAGGGAACTCCTTTCGCAACTAATGAAAAACTGTTTTTT. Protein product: CASSLEGTPFATNEKLFF.

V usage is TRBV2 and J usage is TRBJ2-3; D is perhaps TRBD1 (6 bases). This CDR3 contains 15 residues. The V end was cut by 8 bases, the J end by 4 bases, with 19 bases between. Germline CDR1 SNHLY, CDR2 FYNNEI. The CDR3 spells CASRTDRQRADTQYF. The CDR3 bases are TGTGCCAGCCGGACGGACAGACAGCGTGCAGATACGCAGTATTTT.

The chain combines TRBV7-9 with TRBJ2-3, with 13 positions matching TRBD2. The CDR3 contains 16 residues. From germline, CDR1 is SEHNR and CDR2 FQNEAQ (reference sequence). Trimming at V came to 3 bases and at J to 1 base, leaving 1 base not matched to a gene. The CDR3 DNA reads TGTGCCAGCAGCTTGGGACTAGCGGGACGCACAGATACGCAGTATTTT. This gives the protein CASSLGLAGRTDTQYF.

The CDR3 DNA sequence: TGTGCCAGCAGTTCCTACAGGGGGGGCACTGAAGCTTTCTTT. Its translation is CASSSYRGGTEAFF. J is TRBJ1-1 and V is TRBV27, with TRBD1 matching 8 bases. Trimming took 4 bases from V and 4 from J; bases not matched to a gene: 5. The CDR3 consists of 14 residues. Germline loops: CDR1 MNHEY, CDR2 SMNVEV (reference sequence).

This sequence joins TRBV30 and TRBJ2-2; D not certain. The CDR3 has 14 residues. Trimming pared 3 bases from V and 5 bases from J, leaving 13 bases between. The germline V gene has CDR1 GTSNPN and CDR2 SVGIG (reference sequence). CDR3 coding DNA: TGTGCCTGGAGACGTCCCCTGGGAACCGGGGAGCTGTTTTTT. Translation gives CAWRRPLGTGELFF.

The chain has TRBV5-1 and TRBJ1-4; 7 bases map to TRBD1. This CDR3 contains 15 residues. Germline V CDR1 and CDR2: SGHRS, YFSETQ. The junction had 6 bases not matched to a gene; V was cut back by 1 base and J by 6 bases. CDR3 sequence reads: CASSLLSGGYEKLFF. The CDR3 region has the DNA TGCGCCAGCAGCTTGTTATCAGGGGGTTATGAAAAACTGTTTTTT. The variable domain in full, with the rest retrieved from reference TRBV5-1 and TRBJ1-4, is KAGVTQTPRYLIKTRGQQVTLSCSPISGHRSVSWYQQTPGQGLQFLFEYFSETQRNKGNFPGRFSGRQFSNSRSEMNVSTLELGDSALYLCASSLLSGGYEKLFFGSGTQLSVL.

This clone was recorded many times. CDR3 in DNA: TGTGCCAGTACCGCCCAACAGGGGAAGGGTGAAAAACTGTTTTTT. The encoded protein is CASTAQQGKGEKLFF. This chain connects TRBV19 to TRBJ1-4; 7 bases match TRBD1. CDR3 length equals 15 residues. Germline lookup yields CDR1 LNHDA and CDR2 SQIVND (reference sequence). After removal of 7 bases from V and 7 bases from J, the junction contained 12 bases not matched to a gene.

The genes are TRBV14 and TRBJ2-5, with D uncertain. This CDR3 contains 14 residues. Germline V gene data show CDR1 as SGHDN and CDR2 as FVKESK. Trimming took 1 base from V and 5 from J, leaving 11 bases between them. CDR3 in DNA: TGTGCCAGCAGCCAAGGATGGGTATGGGAGACCCAGTACTTC. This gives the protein CASSQGWVWETQYF.

For the CDR3, the DNA is TGTGCCAGCAGTGACAGGGGCACTGAAGCTTTCTTT. Its translation: CASSDRGTEAFF. This chain uses TRBV25-1 with TRBJ1-1; TRBD1 might be the D (6 bases). V lost 3 bases, J lost 4 bases, and 6 bases lay in between. Germline V CDR1 and CDR2: MGHDK, SYGVNS. The CDR3 has 12 amino acids. Looking up the rest from reference TRBV25-1 and TRBJ1-1 gives the full variable domain: EADIYQTPRYLVIGTGKKITLECSQTMGHDKMYWYQQDPGMELHLIHYSYGVNSTEKGDLSSESTVSRIRTEHFPLTLESARPSHTSQYLCASSDRGTEAFFGQGTRLTVV.

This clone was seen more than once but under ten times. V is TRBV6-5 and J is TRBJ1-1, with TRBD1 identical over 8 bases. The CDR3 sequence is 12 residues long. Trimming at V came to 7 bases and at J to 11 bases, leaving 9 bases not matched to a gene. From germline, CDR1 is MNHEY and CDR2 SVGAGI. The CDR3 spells CASTTNRGLAFF. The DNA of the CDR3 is TGTGCCAGCACCACCAACAGGGGGTTGGCTTTCTTT.

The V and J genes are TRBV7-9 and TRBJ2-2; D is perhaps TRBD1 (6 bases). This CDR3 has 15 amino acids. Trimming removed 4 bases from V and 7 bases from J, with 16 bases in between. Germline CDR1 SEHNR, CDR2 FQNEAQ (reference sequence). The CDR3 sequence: CASSSQGRLGGELFF. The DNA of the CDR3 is TGTGCCAGCAGCTCGCAGGGGCGTCTCGGCGGGGAGCTGTTTTTT.

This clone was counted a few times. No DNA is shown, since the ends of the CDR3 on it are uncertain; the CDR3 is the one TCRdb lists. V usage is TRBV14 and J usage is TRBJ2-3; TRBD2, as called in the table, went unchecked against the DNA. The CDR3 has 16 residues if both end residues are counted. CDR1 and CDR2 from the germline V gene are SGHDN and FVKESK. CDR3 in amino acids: CASSQLWRGKTDTQYF.

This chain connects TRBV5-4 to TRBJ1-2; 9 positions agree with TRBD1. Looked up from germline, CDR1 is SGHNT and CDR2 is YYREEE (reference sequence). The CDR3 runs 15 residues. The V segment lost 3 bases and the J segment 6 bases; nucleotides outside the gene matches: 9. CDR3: CASSSGQGPENGYTF. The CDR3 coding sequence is TGTGCCAGCAGCTCGGGACAGGGTCCGGAGAATGGCTACACCTTC. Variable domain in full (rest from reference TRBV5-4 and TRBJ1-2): ETGVTQSPTHLIKTRGQQVTLRCSSQSGHNTVSWYQQALGQGPQFIFQYYREEENGRGNFPPRFSGLQFPNYSSELNVNALELDDSALYLCASSSGQGPENGYTFGSGTRLTVV.

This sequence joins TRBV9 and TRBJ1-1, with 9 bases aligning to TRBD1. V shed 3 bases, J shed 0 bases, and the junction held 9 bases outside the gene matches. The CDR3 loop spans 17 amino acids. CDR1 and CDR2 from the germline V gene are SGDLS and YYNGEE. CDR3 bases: TGTGCCAGCAGCGAGAGGGACAGGGCAGGAATGAACACTGAAGCTTTCTTT. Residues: CASSERDRAGMNTEAFF.

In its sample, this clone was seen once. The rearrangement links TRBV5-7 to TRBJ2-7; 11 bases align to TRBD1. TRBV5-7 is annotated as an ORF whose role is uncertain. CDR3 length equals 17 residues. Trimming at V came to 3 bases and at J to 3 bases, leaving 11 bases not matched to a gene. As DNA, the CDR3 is TGTGCCAGCAGCTCAACCGGGACAGGGGGAAAGAGCTACGAGCAGTACTTC. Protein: CASSSTGTGGKSYEQYF.

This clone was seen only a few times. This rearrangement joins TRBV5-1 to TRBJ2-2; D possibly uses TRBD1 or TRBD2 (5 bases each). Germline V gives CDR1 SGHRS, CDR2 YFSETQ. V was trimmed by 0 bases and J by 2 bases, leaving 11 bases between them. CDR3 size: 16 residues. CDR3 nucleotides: TGCGCCAGCAGCTTGGGAGGGGAATATAACACCGGGGAGCTGTTTTTT. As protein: CASSLGGEYNTGELFF.

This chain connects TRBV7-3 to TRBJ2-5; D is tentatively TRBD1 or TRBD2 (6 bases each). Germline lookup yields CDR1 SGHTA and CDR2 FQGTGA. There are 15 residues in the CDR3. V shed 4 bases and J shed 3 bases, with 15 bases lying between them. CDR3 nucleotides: TGTGCCAGCAGCTCCCCCCGGGGGCGCAAAGAGACCCAGTACTTC. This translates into CASSSPRGRKETQYF.

CDR3 amino acids: CASSLGQETYEQYF. DNA for the CDR3: TGTGCCAGCAGCCTTGGACAGGAAACCTACGAGCAGTACTTC. This chain joins TRBV11-2 and TRBJ2-7; TRBD1 aligns across 7 bases. J lost 2 bases, V lost 5 bases, and 6 bases had no gene match. Germline lookup yields CDR1 SGHAT and CDR2 FQNNGV. This CDR3 comprises 14 residues.

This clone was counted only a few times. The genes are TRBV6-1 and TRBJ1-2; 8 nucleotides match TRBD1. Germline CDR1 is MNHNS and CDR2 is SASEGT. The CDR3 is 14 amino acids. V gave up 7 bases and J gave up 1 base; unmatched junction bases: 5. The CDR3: CASNTDRDNYGYTF. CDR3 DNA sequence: TGTGCCAGCAATACGGACAGGGATAACTATGGCTACACCTTC.

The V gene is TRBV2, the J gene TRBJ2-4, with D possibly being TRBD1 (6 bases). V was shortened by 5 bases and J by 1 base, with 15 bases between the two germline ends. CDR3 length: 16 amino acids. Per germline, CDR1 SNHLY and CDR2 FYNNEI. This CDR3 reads CASSKYRTDAKNIQYF. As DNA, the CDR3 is TGTGCCAGCAGTAAATACAGGACAGATGCCAAAAACATTCAGTACTTC.

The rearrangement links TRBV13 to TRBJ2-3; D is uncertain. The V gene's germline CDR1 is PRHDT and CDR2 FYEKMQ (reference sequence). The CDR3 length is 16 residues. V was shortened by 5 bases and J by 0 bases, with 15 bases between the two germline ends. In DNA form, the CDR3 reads TGTGCCAGCAGCCCCCCCTTGGGGTTCAGCACAGATACGCAGTATTTT. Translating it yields CASSPPLGFSTDTQYF. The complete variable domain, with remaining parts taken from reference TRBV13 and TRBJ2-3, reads AAGVIQSPRHLIKEKRETATLKCYPIPRHDTVYWYQQGPGQDPQFLISFYEKMQSDKGSIPDRFSAQQFSDYHSELNMSSLELGDSALYFCASSPPLGFSTDTQYFGPGTRLTVL.

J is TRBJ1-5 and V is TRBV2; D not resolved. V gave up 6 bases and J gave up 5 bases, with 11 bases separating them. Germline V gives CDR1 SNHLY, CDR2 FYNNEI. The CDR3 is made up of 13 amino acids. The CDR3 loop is CASRRDKYQPQHF. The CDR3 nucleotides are TGTGCCAGCAGGCGCGACAAATATCAGCCCCAGCATTTT.

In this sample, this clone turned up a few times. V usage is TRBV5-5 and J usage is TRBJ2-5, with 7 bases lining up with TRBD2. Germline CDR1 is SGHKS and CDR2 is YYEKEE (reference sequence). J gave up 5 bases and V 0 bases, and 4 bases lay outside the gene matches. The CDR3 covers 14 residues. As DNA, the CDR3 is TGTGCCAGCAGCTTGGCTCGGGGAGGGGAGACCCAGTACTTC. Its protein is CASSLARGGETQYF.

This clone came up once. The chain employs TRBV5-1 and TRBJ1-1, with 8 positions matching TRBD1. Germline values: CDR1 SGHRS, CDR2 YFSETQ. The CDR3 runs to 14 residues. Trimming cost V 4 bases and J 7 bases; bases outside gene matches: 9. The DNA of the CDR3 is TGCGCCAGCAGCGGCAGTGGGACAGGCCGTGAAGCTTTCTTT. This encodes CASSGSGTGREAFF.

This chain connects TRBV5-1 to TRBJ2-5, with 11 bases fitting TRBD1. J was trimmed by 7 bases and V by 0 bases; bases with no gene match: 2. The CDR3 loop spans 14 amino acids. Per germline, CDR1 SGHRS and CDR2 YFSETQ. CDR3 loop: CASSLDGTGGTQYF. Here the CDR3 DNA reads TGCGCCAGCAGCTTGGACGGGACAGGGGGGACCCAGTACTTC.

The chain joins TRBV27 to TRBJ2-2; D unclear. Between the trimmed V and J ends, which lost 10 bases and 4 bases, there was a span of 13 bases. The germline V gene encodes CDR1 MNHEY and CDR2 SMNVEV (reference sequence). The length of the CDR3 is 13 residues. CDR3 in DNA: TGTGCCACCAGAAGGGTTATCACCGGGGAGCTGTTTTTT. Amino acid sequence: CATRRVITGELFF.

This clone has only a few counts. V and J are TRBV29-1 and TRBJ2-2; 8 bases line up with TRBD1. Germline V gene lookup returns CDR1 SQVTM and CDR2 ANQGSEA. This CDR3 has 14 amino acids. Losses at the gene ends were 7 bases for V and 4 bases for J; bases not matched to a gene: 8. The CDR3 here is CSASGQAGTGELFF. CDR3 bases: TGCAGCGCGTCGGGACAGGCGGGCACCGGGGAGCTGTTTTTT.